A single sample is the source of the 25 T cell receptor beta chains below, sequenced in a study of T cells in Graves' hyperthyroidism and ophthalmopathy. Amplified TCR beta CDR3 regions came from RNA transcripts. A first-round RT-PCR of the TCR CDR3 used the HTBI primer set. In TCRdb, the multiplex PCR reads were re-called with MiXCR into one record per CDR3 protein. Here the sample spans 300,000 to 450,000 distinct CDR3 sequences, around 13% being singletons. Material: blood. The receptors here all came from a woman aged 60 to 75 with Graves' hyperthyroidism.

This clonotype was observed at least ten times. This rearrangement joins TRBV11-3 to TRBJ1-2; 10 bases are shared with TRBD1. Germline V CDR1 and CDR2: SGHNT, YENEEA. The ends lost 5 bases at V and 4 bases at J; junction bases unmatched: 7. The CDR3 is 15 residues long. CDR3: CASSTWTGGSYGYTF. DNA of the CDR3: TGTGCCAGCAGCACCTGGACAGGGGGTAGCTATGGCTACACCTTC. The whole variable domain, remainder taken from reference TRBV11-3 and TRBJ1-2, is EAGVVQSPRYKIIEKKQPVAFWCNPISGHNTLYWYLQNLGQGPELLIRYENEEAVDDSQLPKDRFSAERLKGVDSTLKIQPAELGDSAVYLCASSTWTGGSYGYTFGSGTRLTVV.

In its sample, this clonotype was seen many times. The genes are TRBV20-1 and TRBJ2-1; D perhaps matches TRBD1 (5 bases). Trimming left V 5 bases short and J 0 bases short, with 14 bases between. Germline-derived CDR1 and CDR2 are DFQATT and SNEGSKA (reference sequence). The CDR3 runs 15 residues. CDR3: CSAGLQGFSYNEQFF. CDR3 coding DNA: TGCAGTGCTGGCCTCCAGGGTTTCTCCTACAATGAGCAGTTCTTC.

The chain employs TRBV28 and TRBJ1-1; TRBD1 matches at 10 bases. CDR3 size: 15 residues. J was trimmed by 4 bases and V by 2 bases; bases with no gene match: 4. The germline CDR1 and CDR2 sequences are MDHEN and SYDVKM. CDR3 DNA: TGTGCCAGCAGTTTAGGGACAGGGGCTACCACTGAAGCTTTCTTT. Amino acids: CASSLGTGATTEAFF.

The chain carries TRBV19 and TRBJ2-3; the D call may be TRBD1 or TRBD2 (6 bases each). CDR1 LNHDA and CDR2 SQIVND come from the germline V gene (reference sequence). There are 15 residues in the CDR3. Trimming took off 1 base at V and 5 bases at J, with 13 bases between the two ends. The CDR3 spells CASSIGWGAGDTQYF. DNA of the CDR3: TGTGCCAGTAGTATAGGATGGGGGGCCGGAGATACGCAGTATTTT. Looking up the rest from reference TRBV19 and TRBJ2-3 gives the full variable domain: DGGITQSPKYLFRKEGQNVTLSCEQNLNHDAMYWYRQDPGQGLRLIYYSQIVNDFQKGDIAEGYSVSREKKESFPLTVTSAQKNPTAFYLCASSIGWGAGDTQYFGPGTRLTVL.

With regard to this clonotype: At one of its ends the junction is not consistent with the germline gene, which may arise from a read error. This chain links TRBV19 with TRBJ2-1, with 7 bases matching TRBD2. The CDR3 loop spans 19 amino acids. Germline V gene sequence: CDR1 LNHDA, CDR2 SQIVND (reference sequence). The CDR3 region is CTSRSEGGGSQTLYNEQFF. CDR3 bases: TGTACCAGTAGGAGCGAAGGTGGCGGGAGCCAAACCCTTTACAATGAGCAGTTCTTC.

In its sample, this clonotype was seen many times. V is TRBV3-1 and J is TRBJ1-2; TRBD1 matches at 9 bases. Germline lookup yields CDR1 LGHDT and CDR2 YNNKEL (reference sequence). The CDR3 runs to 14 residues. Germline trimming cut 4 bases from V and 6 bases from J; bases unmatched to any gene: 6. CDR3 sequence (DNA): TGTGCCAGCAGCCTAGGACAGGGGCTCGATGGCTACACCTTC. Residues: CASSLGQGLDGYTF.

This clonotype was counted many times. This chain connects TRBV5-6 to TRBJ1-5; tentatively, D is TRBD1 (6 bases). V gave up 2 bases and J gave up 5 bases, with 14 bases separating them. Germline loops: CDR1 SGHDT, CDR2 YYEEEE. The length of the CDR3 is 15 residues. The CDR3 reads CASSLSLQGHQPQHF. CDR3 coding DNA: TGTGCCAGCAGCTTAAGTTTACAGGGACATCAGCCCCAGCATTTT.

This clonotype was detected many times. V is TRBV7-9 and J is TRBJ2-3; D is unclear. The length of the CDR3 is 16 residues. V was clipped by 1 base and J by 0 bases, with 11 bases between them. Germline V lookup: CDR1 SEHNR, CDR2 FQNEAQ (reference sequence). The DNA of the CDR3 is TGTGCCAGCAGCTTAGGGGTAGCCGCCAGCACAGATACGCAGTATTTT. Translating gives CASSLGVAASTDTQYF.

This clonotype was observed a few times. The chain carries TRBV12-3 or TRBV12-4 and TRBJ2-7, with TRBD2 identical over 9 bases. CDR3 length equals 17 residues. J gave up 5 bases and V 2 bases, and 13 bases lay outside the gene matches. The CDR3 here is CASSLSPVIAGAHEQYF. CDR3 DNA sequence: TGTGCCAGCAGTTTAAGCCCCGTTATAGCGGGAGCCCACGAGCAGTACTTC.

This clonotype was observed at least ten times. V gene TRBV6-1 combines with J gene TRBJ2-7, with 10 bases that match TRBD2. V lost 5 bases to trimming and J lost 4 bases; unmatched junction nucleotides: 11. CDR3 length: 16 amino acids. Germline V lookup: CDR1 MNHNS, CDR2 SASEGT. In DNA, the CDR3 is TGTGCCAGCAGTTATCTTCAGCGGGAGGGCCTGTACGAGCAGTACTTC. It encodes CASSYLQREGLYEQYF.

The table lists this clonotype with many counts. The V call is TRBV9, the J call TRBJ1-2, with TRBD1 matching 7 bases. The CDR3 sequence is 15 residues long. Germline CDR1 SGDLS, CDR2 YYNGEE. V lost 3 bases and J lost 0; bases outside the gene matches: 5. CDR3 bases: TGTGCCAGCAGCGAGGGGACAGACTCTAACTATGGCTACACCTTC. Amino acid sequence: CASSEGTDSNYGYTF.

In this sample, this clonotype turned up a few times. One end of the junction varies from germline; a read error may be responsible. V gene TRBV20-1 combines with J gene TRBJ2-1; a weak D match, TRBD2 (5 bases). This CDR3 is 15 amino acids long. Germline-derived CDR1 and CDR2 are DFQATT and SNEGSKA (reference sequence). The CDR3 loop is CSATPSSGRGNERFF. The CDR3 DNA sequence: TGCAGTGCTACACCCTCTTCGGGGAGAGGGAATGAGCGGTTCTTC.

The table lists this clonotype with many counts. The rearrangement joins TRBV7-2 to TRBJ2-1, with D possibly TRBD1 on 5 matching bases. The length of the CDR3 is 13 residues. Trimming pared 3 bases from V and 8 bases from J, leaving 11 bases between. Germline-derived CDR1 and CDR2 are SGHTA and FQGNSA. The DNA of the CDR3 is TGTGCCAGCAGCTTTGGGGCCGGCGATGAGCAGTTCTTC. It codes for CASSFGAGDEQFF.

This clonotype appeared many times. The chain combines TRBV11-2 with TRBJ2-3; 7 positions match TRBD2. The ends lost 4 bases at V and 6 bases at J; junction bases unmatched: 16. Germline CDR1 reads SGHAT; CDR2 reads FQNNGV. This CDR3 is built from 17 residues. CDR3 protein: CASSSQRASGPRDTQYF. For the CDR3, the DNA is TGTGCCAGCAGCTCACAGAGGGCTAGCGGCCCCAGGGATACGCAGTATTTT. The full variable domain, rest sourced from reference TRBV11-2 and TRBJ2-3, is EAGVAQSPRYKIIEKRQSVAFWCNPISGHATLYWYQQILGQGPKLLIQFQNNGVVDDSQLPKDRFSAERLKGVDSTLKIQPAKLEDSAVYLCASSSQRASGPRDTQYFGPGTRLTVL.

This clonotype was picked up many times. The chain carries TRBV11-2 and TRBJ2-3, with 16 bases matching TRBD2. Unmatched junction bases numbered 13, after V lost 5 bases and J lost 5 bases. Germline V gene lookup returns CDR1 SGHAT and CDR2 FQNNGV. This CDR3 is 19 amino acids long. CDR3: CASSPYLGLAGGPRDTQYF. The CDR3 DNA follows: TGTGCCAGCAGCCCCTACCTGGGACTAGCGGGAGGGCCTAGAGATACGCAGTATTTT.

Ten or more counts support this clonotype. The chain has TRBV18 and TRBJ1-5, with D hard to call. This CDR3 contains 16 residues. V dropped 2 bases and J dropped 0 bases, with 11 bases sitting between them. Germline CDR1 reads KGHSH; CDR2 reads LQKENI. The chain's CDR3 is CASSPVLGNSNQPQHF. The CDR3 region has the DNA TGTGCCAGCTCACCAGTCTTGGGAAATAGCAATCAGCCCCAGCATTTT.

This clonotype was counted ten times or more. This chain's CDR3 is CAISGLAGNQETQYF. Here the CDR3 DNA reads TGTGCCATCAGTGGTCTAGCGGGAAACCAAGAGACCCAGTACTTC. The chain employs TRBV10-3 and TRBJ2-5, with TRBD2 matching over 9 bases. The CDR3 loop spans 15 amino acids. The V gene's germline CDR1 is ENHRY and CDR2 SYGVKD. The junction had 3 bases not matched to a gene; V was cut back by 4 bases and J by 0 bases.

This clonotype has a handful of counts. The chain recombines TRBV9 with TRBJ2-6, with 8 positions matching TRBD2. Germline V lookup: CDR1 SGDLS, CDR2 YYNGEE. V shed 4 bases, J shed 1 base, and the junction held 10 bases outside the gene matches. The CDR3 covers 18 residues. CDR3 bases: TGTGCCAGCAGCCCCCAGGAAGCGGGAGTTTCTGGGGCCAACGTCCTGACTTTC. Translated: CASSPQEAGVSGANVLTF.

Ten or more counts support this clonotype. The rearrangement links TRBV6-6 to TRBJ2-7; tentatively, D is TRBD2 (7 bases). CDR1 is MNHNY, CDR2 SVGAGI, per germline (reference sequence). The CDR3 has 14 residues. The ends were cut back, 0 bases at V and 3 bases at J, with 9 bases in the middle. As DNA, the CDR3 is TGTGCCAGCAGTTACTCAGGGGGGGGCTACGAGCAGTACTTC. Its translation is CASSYSGGGYEQYF.

This clonotype was counted a few times. The chain couples TRBV30 to TRBJ1-5; the D gene is possibly TRBD1 (5 bases). V lost 1 base, J lost 6 bases, and 10 bases lay in between. The length of the CDR3 is 13 residues. Germline CDR1 reads GTSNPN; CDR2 reads SVGIG (reference sequence). The CDR3 coding sequence is TGTGCCTGGAGTGGAGGGGATCTTCAGCCCCAGCATTTT. Protein: CAWSGGDLQPQHF.

The V and J genes are TRBV24-1 and TRBJ2-1; tentatively, D is TRBD2 (5 bases). V gave up 4 bases and J gave up 4 bases, with 16 bases separating them. Germline assignment: CDR1 KGHDR and CDR2 SFDVKD. This CDR3 has 16 amino acids. The CDR3 DNA reads as TGTGCCACCAGTGACCTTATCCCGGGGTCATACAATGAGCAGTTCTTC. As protein: CATSDLIPGSYNEQFF.

CDR3 sequence (DNA): TGCGCCAGCAGGTCGTATGGGGAGACCCAGTACTTC. Protein sequence: CASRSYGETQYF. The V call is TRBV4-1, the J call TRBJ2-5; no reliable D call. The CDR3 is made up of 12 amino acids. Between the trimmed V and J ends, which lost 6 bases and 5 bases, there was a span of 10 bases. Germline V lookup: CDR1 MGHRA, CDR2 YSYEKL.

This clonotype was detected ten times or more. The V and J genes are TRBV5-1 and TRBJ1-4; 11 positions match TRBD1. The CDR3 is made up of 14 amino acids. Germline values: CDR1 SGHRS, CDR2 YFSETQ. With V trimmed by 3 bases and J by 6 bases, 1 base remained unmatched. CDR3 sequence reads: CASSWDRGDEKLFF. Here the CDR3 DNA reads TGCGCCAGCAGCTGGGACAGGGGGGATGAAAAACTGTTTTTT.

This clonotype was observed many times. The chain couples TRBV12-3 or TRBV12-4 to TRBJ2-7; TRBD2 matches at 13 bases. The CDR3 is made up of 15 amino acids. J lost 4 bases, V lost 3 bases, and 3 bases had no gene match. The CDR3 region is CASSFGLAGEYEQYF. The CDR3 DNA reads as TGTGCCAGCAGTTTCGGACTAGCGGGAGAGTACGAGCAGTACTTC.

The table lists this clonotype with many counts. The rearrangement uses TRBV5-8 and TRBJ1-1; D call uncertain. V was pared by 4 bases and J by 1 base, with 14 bases between. This CDR3 contains 15 residues. Germline V CDR1 and CDR2: SGHTS, YDEGEE. As DNA, the CDR3 is TGTGCCAGCAGCCCCACTGTGGTGAGGAACACTGAAGCTTTCTTT. The encoded protein is CASSPTVVRNTEAFF.